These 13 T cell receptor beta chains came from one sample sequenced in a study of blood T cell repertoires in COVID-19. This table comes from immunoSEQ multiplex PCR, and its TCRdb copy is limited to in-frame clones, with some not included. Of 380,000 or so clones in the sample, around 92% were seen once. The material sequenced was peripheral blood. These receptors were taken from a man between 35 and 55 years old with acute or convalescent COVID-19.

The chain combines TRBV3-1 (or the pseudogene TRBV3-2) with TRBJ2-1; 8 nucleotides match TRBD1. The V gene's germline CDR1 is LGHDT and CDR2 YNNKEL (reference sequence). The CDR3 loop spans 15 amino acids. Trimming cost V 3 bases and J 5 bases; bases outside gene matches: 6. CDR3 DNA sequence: TGTGCCAGCAGCCACGACAGGGGCCCTCACAATGAGCAGTTCTTC. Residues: CASSHDRGPHNEQFF.

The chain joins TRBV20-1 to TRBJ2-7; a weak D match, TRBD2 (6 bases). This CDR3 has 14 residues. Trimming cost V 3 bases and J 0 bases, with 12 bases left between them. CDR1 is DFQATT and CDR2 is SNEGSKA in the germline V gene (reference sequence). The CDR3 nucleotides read TGCAGTGCTAGTGGCGCGGGGATCTCCTACGAGCAGTACTTC. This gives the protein CSASGAGISYEQYF.

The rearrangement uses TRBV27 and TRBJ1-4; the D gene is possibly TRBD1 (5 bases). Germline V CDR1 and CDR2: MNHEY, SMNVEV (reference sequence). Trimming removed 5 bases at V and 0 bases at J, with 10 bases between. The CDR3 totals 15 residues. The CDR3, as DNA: TGTGCCAGCAGTCGGCGGGGGGCAACTAATGAAAAACTGTTTTTT. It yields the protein CASSRRGATNEKLFF.

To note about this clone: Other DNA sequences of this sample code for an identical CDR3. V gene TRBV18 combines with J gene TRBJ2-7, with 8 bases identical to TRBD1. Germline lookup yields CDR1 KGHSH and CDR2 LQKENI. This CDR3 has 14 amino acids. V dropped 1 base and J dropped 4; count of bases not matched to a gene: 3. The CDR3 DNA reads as TGTGCCAGCTCACCACGACAGGGGCCATACGAGCAGTACTTC. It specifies CASSPRQGPYEQYF.

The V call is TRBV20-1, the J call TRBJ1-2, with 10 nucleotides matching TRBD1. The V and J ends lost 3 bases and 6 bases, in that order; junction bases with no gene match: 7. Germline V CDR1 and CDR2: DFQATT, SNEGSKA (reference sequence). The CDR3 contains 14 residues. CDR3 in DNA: TGCAGTGCTAGTCCAGCCGGGACAGGGGATGGCTACACCTTC. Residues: CSASPAGTGDGYTF.

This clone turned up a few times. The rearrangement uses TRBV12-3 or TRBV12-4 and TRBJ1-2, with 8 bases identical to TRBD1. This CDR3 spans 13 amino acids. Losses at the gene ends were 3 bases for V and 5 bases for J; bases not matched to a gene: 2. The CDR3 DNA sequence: TGTGCCAGCAGTTTCGGGACAGGTTATGGCTACACCTTC. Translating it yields CASSFGTGYGYTF.

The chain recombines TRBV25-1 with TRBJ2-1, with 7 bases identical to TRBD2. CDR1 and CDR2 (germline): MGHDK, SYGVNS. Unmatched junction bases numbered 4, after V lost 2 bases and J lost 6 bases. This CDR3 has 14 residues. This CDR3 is CASSELGGGNEQFF. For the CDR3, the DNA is TGTGCCAGCAGTGAACTTGGGGGGGGCAATGAGCAGTTCTTC. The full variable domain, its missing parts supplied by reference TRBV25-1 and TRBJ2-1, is EADIYQTPRYLVIGTGKKITLECSQTMGHDKMYWYQQDPGMELHLIHYSYGVNSTEKGDLSSESTVSRIRTEHFPLTLESARPSHTSQYLCASSELGGGNEQFFGPGTRLTVL.

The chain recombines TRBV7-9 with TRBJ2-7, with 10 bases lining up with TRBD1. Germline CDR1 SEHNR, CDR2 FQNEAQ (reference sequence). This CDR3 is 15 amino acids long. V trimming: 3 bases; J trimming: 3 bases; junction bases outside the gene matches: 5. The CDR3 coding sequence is TGTGCCAGCAGCTTGACCGGGACAGGGGTCTACGAGCAGTACTTC. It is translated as CASSLTGTGVYEQYF.

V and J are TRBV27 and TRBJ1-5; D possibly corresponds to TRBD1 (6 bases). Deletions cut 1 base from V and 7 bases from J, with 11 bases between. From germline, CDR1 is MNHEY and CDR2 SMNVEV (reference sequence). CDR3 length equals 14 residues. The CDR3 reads CASSLFGGDQPQHF. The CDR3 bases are TGTGCCAGCAGTTTATTTGGGGGCGACCAGCCCCAGCATTTT.

This CDR3 reads CASSQYSGANVLTF. As DNA, the CDR3 is TGTGCCAGCAGCCAGTACTCTGGGGCCAACGTCCTGACTTTC. This chain uses TRBV27 with TRBJ2-6; unclear D gene. Germline values: CDR1 MNHEY, CDR2 SMNVEV (reference sequence). The CDR3 covers 14 residues. Trimming pared 6 bases from V and 0 bases from J, leaving 6 bases between. The full variable domain, its missing parts supplied by reference TRBV27 and TRBJ2-6, is EAQVTQNPRYLITVTGKKLTVTCSQNMNHEYMSWYRQDPGLGLRQIYYSMNVEVTDKGDVPEGYKVSRKEKRNFPLILESPSPNQTSLYFCASSQYSGANVLTFGAGSRLTVL.

The CDR3 spells CASSVVDRAANTGELFF. The CDR3, as DNA: TGTGCCAGCAGCGTAGTCGACAGGGCGGCGAACACCGGGGAGCTGTTTTTT. This chain joins TRBV9 and TRBJ2-2; 7 bases are shared with TRBD1. The CDR3 length is 17 residues. V shed 0 bases, J shed 0 bases, and the junction held 5 bases outside the gene matches. Germline-derived CDR1 and CDR2 are SGDLS and YYNGEE.

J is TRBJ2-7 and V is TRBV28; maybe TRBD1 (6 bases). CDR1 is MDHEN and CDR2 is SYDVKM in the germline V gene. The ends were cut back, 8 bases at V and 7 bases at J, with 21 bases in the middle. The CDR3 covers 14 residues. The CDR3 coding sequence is TGTGCCAGCGGACCCGGGACAACTTCTCGGGAGCAGTACTTC. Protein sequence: CASGPGTTSREQYF.

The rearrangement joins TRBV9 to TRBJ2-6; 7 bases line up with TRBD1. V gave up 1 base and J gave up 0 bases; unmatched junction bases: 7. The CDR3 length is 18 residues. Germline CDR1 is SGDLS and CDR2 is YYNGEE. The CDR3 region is CASSVLTGTGSGANVLTF. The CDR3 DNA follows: TGTGCCAGCAGCGTACTGACAGGGACGGGCTCTGGGGCCAACGTCCTGACTTTC.